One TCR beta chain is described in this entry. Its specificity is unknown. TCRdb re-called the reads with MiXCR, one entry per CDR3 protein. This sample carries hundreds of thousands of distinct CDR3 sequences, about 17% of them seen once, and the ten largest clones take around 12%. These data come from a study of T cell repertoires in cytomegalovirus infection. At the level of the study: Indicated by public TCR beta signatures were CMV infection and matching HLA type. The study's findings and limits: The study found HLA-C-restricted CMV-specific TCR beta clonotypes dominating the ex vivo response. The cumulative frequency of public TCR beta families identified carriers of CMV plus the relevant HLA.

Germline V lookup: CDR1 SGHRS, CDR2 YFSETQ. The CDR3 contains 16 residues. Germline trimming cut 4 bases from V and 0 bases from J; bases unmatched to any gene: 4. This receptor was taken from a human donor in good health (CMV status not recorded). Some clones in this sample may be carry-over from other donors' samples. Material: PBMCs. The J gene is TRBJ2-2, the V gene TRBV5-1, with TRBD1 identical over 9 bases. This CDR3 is CASSIQGASNTGELFF. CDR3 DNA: TGCGCCAGCAGCATACAGGGGGCCTCGAACACCGGGGAGCTGTTTTTT.